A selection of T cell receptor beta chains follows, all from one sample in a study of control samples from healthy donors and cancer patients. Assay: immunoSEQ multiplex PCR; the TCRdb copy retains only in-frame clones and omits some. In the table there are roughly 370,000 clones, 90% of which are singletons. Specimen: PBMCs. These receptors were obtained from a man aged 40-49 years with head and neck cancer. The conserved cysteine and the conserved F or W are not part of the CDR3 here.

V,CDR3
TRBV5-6,ASSQQETQY
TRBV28,ASSPPSGGMTDTQY
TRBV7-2,ASSRTGPGNTIY
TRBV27,ASSLGGTEQY
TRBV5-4,ASSLDGMPSTDTQY
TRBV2,ASSEGGGRNQPQH
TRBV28,ASSLPPGQGKDTQY
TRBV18,ASSPGLVNTEAF
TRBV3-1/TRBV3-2,ASSQQGAYTQY
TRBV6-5,ASSRQGGSNQPQH
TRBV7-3,ASSSSGQTDTQY
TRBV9,ASSVAPGSNQPQH
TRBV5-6,ASSLRGPGELF